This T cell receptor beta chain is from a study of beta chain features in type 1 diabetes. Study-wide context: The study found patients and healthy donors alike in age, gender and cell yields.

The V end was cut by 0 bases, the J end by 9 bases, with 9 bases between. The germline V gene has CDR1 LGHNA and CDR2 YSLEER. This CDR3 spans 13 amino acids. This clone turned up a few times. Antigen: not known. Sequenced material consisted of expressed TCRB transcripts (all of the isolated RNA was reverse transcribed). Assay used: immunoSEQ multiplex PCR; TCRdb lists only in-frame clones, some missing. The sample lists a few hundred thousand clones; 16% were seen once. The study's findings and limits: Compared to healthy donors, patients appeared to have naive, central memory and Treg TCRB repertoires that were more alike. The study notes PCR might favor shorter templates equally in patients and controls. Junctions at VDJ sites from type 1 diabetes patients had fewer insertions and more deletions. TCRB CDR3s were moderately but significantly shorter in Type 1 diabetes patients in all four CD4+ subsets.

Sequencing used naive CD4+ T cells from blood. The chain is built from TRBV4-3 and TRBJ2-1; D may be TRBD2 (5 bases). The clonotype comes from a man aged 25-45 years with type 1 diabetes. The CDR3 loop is CASSQEDGGEQFF. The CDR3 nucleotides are TGCGCCAGCAGCCAAGAGGATGGAGGTGAGCAGTTCTTC.